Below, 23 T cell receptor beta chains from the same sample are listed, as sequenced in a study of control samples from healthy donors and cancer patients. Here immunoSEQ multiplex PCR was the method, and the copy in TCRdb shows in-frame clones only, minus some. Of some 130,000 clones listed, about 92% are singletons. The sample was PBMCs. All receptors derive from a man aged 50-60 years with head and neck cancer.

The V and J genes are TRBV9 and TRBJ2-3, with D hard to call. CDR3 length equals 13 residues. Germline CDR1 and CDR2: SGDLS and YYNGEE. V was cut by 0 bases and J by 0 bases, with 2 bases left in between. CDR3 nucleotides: TGTGCCAGCAGCGTAGTTAGCACAGATACGCAGTATTTT. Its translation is CASSVVSTDTQYF.

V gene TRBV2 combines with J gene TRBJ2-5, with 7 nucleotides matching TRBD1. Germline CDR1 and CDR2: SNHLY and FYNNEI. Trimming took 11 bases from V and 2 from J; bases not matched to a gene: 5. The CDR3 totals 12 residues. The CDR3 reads CAGGDSQETQYF. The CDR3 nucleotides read TGTGCCGGTGGGGACAGTCAAGAGACCCAGTACTTC.

The CDR3 spells CASSQVSGQRYYEQYF. Written as DNA, the CDR3 is TGTGCCAGCAGCCAAGTAAGCGGCCAGAGATACTACGAGCAGTACTTC. The chain has TRBV14 and TRBJ2-7, with D possibly matching TRBD2 (5 bases). Trimming removed 1 base at V and 3 bases at J, with 16 bases between. Germline values: CDR1 SGHDN, CDR2 FVKESK. This CDR3 region has 16 residues.

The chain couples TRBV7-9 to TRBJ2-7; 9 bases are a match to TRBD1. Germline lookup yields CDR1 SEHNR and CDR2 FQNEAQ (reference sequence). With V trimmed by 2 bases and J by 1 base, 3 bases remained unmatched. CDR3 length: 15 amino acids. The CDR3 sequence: CASSLTGTGSYEQYF. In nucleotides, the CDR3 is TGTGCCAGCAGCTTAACCGGGACAGGGTCCTACGAGCAGTACTTC.

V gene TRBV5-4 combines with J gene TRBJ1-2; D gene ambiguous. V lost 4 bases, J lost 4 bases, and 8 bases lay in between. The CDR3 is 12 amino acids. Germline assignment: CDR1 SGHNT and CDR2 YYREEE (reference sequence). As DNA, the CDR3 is TGTGCCAGCAGCAGGGATATCTATGGCTACACCTTC. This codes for CASSRDIYGYTF.

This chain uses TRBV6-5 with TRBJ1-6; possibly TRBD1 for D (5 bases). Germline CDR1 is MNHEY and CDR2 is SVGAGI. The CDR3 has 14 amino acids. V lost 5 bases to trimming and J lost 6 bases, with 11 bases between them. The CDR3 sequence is CASSPPGPNSPLHF. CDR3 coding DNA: TGTGCCAGCAGTCCCCCGGGACCTAATTCACCCCTCCACTTT.

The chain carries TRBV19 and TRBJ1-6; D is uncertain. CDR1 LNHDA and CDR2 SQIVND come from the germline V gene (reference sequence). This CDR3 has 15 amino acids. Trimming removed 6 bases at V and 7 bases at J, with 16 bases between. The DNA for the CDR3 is TGTGCCAGTAGAAGGAGCGGAGAAGACAATTCACCCCTCCACTTT. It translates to CASRRSGEDNSPLHF.

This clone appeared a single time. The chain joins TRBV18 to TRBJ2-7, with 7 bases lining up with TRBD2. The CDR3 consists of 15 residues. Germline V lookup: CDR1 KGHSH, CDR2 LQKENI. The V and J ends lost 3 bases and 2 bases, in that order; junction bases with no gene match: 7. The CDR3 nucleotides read TGTGCCAGCTCACCCTTCCGGGGGGAAGCCTACGAGCAGTACTTC. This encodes CASSPFRGEAYEQYF.

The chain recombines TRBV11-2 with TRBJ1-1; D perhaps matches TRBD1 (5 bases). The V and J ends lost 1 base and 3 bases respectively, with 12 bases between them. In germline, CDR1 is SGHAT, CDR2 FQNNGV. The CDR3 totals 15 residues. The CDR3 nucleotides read TGTGCCAGCAGCTTAGTTCCGGGGGTGGACACTGAAGCTTTCTTT. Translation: CASSLVPGVDTEAFF.

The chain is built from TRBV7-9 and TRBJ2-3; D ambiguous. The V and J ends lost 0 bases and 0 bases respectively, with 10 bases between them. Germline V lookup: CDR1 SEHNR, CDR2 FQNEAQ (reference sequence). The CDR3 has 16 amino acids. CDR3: CASSLATATSTDTQYF. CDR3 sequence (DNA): TGTGCCAGCAGCTTAGCGACTGCAACTAGCACAGATACGCAGTATTTT.

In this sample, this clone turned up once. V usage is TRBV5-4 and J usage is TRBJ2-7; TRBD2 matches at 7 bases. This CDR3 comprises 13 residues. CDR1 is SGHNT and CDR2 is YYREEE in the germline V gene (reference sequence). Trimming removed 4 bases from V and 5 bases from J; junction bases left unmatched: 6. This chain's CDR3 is CASSPGLGDEQYF. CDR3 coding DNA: TGTGCCAGCAGCCCCGGACTAGGCGACGAGCAGTACTTC. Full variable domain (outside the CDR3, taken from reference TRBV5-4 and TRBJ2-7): ETGVTQSPTHLIKTRGQQVTLRCSSQSGHNTVSWYQQALGQGPQFIFQYYREEENGRGNFPPRFSGLQFPNYSSELNVNALELDDSALYLCASSPGLGDEQYFGPGTRLTVT.

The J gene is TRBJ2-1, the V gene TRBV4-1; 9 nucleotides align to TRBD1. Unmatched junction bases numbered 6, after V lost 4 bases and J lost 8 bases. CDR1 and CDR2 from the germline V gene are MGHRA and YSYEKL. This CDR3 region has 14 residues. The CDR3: CASSPGQGFDEQFF. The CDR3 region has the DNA TGCGCCAGCAGCCCCGGACAGGGGTTCGATGAGCAGTTCTTC.

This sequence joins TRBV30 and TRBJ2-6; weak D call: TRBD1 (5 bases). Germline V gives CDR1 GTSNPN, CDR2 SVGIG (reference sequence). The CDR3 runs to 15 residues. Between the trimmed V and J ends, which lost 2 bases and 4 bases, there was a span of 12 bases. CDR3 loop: CAWSLQEEGANVLTF. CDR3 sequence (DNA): TGTGCCTGGAGTTTACAGGAAGAGGGGGCCAACGTCCTGACTTTC.

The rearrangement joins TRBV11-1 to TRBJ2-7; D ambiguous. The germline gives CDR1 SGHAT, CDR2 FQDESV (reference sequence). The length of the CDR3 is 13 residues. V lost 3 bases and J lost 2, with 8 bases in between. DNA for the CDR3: TGTGCCAGCAGCTTTTTGGGCACCTACGAGCAGTACTTC. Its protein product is CASSFLGTYEQYF.

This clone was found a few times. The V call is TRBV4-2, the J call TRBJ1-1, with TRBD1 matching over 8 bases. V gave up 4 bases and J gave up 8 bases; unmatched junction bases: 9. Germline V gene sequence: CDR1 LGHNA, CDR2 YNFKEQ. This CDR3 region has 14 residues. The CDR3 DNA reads TGTGCCAGCAGCCCCCCGGACAGGGCACGAGAAGCTTTCTTT. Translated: CASSPPDRAREAFF.

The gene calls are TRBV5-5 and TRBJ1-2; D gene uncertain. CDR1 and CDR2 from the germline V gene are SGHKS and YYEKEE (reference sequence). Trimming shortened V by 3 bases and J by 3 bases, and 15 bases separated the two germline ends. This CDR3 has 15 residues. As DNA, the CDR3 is TGTGCCAGCAGCTGGGCGCTAGGCAGTGACTATGGCTACACCTTC. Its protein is CASSWALGSDYGYTF.

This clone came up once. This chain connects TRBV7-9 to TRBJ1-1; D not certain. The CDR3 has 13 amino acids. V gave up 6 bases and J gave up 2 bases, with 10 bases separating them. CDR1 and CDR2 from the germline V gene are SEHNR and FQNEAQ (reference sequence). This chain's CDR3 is CASRPERNTEAFF. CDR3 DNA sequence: TGTGCCAGCAGACCCGAGAGAAACACTGAAGCTTTCTTT.

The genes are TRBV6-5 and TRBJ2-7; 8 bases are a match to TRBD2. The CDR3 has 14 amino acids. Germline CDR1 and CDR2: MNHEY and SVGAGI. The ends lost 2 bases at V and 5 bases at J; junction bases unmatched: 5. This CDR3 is CASSYRGGSHEQYF. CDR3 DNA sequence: TGTGCCAGCAGTTACCGCGGGGGGTCCCACGAGCAGTACTTC.

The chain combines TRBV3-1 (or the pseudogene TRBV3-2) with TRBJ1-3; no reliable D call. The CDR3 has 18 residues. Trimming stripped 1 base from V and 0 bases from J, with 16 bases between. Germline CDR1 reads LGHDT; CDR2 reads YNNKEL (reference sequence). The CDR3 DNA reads TGTGCCAGCAGCCAAGGATATTCCGCGGCCGTCTCTGGAAACACCATATATTTT. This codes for CASSQGYSAAVSGNTIYF.

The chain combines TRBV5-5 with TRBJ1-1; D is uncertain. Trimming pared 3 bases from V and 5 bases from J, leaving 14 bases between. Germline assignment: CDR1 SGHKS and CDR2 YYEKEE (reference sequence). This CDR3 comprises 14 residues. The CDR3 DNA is TGTGCCAGCAGCTCGCAGGAACTTATAACTGAAGCTTTCTTT. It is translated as CASSSQELITEAFF.

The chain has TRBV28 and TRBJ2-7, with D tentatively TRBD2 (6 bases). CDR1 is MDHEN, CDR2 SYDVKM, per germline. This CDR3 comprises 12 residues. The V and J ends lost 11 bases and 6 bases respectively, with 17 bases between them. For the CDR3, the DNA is TGTGCCCCGGGCTTCCGGGGGTTCGAGCAGTACTTC. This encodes CAPGFRGFEQYF.

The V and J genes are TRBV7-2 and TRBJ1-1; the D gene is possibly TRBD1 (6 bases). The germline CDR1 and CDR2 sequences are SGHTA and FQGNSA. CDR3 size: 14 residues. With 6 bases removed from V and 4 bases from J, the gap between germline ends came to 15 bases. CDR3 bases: TGTGCCAGCAGTAAAGGGGGGTTCGGCACTGAAGCTTTCTTT. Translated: CASSKGGFGTEAFF.

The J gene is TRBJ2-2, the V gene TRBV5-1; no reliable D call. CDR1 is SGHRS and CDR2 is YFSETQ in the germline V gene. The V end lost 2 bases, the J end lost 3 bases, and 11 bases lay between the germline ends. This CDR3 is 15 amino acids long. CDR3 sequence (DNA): TGCGCCAGCAGCTTCGAGCGTCCTGACACCGGGGAGCTGTTTTTT. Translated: CASSFERPDTGELFF.